The entry that follows covers one TCR beta chain sequence. The target antigen is unknown. Other nucleotide sequences in the sample specify the same CDR3. This specimen belongs to a study of shared clonotypes between healthy human individuals. General study findings and limits: Shared clonotypes across all four donors exceeded non-shared ones in generation probability.

V was cut by 5 bases and J by 2 bases, with 10 bases left in between. Germline lookup yields CDR1 SGHRS and CDR2 YFSETQ. This CDR3 has 13 amino acids. Clones were read by immunoSEQ multiplex PCR, and TCRdb kept only the in-frame ones, dropping some. The sample records about a million clones, approximately 75% being singletons. The chain is built from TRBV5-1 and TRBJ1-2, with D perhaps matching TRBD1 (5 bases). Material: memory CD4+ T cells from PBMCs. Subset: CD45RA-negative fraction. The sequence derives from a young man in good health. Some clones in this sample may be carry-over from other donors' samples. Here the CDR3 reads CASSPDSNYGYTF. Here the CDR3 DNA reads TGCGCCAGCAGTCCCGACAGCAACTATGGCTACACCTTC.